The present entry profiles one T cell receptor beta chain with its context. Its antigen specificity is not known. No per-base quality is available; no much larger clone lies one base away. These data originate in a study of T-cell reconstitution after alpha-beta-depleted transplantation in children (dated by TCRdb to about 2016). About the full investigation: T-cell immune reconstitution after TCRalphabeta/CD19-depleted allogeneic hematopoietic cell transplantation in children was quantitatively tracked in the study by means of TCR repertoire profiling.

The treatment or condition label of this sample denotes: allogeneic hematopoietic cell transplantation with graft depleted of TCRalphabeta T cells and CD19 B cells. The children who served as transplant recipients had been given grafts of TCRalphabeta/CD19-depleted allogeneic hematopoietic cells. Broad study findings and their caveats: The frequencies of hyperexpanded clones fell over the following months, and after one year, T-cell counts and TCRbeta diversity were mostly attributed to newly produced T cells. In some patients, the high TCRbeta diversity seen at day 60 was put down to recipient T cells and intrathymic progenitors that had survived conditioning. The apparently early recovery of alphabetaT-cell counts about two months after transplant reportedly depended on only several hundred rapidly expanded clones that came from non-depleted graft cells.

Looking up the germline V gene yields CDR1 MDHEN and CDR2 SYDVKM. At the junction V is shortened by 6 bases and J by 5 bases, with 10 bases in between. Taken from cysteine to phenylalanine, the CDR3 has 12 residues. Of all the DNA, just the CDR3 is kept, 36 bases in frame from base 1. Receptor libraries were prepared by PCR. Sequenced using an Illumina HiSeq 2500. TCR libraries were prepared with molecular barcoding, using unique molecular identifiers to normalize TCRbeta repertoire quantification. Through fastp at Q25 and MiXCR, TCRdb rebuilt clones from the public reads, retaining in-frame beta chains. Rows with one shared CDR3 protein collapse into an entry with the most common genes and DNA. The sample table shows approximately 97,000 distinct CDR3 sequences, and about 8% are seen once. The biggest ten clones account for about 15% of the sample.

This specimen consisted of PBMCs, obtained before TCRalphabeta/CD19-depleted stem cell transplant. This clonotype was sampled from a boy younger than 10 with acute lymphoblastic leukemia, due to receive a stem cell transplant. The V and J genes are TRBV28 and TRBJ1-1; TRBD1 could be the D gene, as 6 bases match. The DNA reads TGTGCCAGCAGCCCGACAGGAACTGAAGCTTTCTTT. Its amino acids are CASSPTGTEAFF.